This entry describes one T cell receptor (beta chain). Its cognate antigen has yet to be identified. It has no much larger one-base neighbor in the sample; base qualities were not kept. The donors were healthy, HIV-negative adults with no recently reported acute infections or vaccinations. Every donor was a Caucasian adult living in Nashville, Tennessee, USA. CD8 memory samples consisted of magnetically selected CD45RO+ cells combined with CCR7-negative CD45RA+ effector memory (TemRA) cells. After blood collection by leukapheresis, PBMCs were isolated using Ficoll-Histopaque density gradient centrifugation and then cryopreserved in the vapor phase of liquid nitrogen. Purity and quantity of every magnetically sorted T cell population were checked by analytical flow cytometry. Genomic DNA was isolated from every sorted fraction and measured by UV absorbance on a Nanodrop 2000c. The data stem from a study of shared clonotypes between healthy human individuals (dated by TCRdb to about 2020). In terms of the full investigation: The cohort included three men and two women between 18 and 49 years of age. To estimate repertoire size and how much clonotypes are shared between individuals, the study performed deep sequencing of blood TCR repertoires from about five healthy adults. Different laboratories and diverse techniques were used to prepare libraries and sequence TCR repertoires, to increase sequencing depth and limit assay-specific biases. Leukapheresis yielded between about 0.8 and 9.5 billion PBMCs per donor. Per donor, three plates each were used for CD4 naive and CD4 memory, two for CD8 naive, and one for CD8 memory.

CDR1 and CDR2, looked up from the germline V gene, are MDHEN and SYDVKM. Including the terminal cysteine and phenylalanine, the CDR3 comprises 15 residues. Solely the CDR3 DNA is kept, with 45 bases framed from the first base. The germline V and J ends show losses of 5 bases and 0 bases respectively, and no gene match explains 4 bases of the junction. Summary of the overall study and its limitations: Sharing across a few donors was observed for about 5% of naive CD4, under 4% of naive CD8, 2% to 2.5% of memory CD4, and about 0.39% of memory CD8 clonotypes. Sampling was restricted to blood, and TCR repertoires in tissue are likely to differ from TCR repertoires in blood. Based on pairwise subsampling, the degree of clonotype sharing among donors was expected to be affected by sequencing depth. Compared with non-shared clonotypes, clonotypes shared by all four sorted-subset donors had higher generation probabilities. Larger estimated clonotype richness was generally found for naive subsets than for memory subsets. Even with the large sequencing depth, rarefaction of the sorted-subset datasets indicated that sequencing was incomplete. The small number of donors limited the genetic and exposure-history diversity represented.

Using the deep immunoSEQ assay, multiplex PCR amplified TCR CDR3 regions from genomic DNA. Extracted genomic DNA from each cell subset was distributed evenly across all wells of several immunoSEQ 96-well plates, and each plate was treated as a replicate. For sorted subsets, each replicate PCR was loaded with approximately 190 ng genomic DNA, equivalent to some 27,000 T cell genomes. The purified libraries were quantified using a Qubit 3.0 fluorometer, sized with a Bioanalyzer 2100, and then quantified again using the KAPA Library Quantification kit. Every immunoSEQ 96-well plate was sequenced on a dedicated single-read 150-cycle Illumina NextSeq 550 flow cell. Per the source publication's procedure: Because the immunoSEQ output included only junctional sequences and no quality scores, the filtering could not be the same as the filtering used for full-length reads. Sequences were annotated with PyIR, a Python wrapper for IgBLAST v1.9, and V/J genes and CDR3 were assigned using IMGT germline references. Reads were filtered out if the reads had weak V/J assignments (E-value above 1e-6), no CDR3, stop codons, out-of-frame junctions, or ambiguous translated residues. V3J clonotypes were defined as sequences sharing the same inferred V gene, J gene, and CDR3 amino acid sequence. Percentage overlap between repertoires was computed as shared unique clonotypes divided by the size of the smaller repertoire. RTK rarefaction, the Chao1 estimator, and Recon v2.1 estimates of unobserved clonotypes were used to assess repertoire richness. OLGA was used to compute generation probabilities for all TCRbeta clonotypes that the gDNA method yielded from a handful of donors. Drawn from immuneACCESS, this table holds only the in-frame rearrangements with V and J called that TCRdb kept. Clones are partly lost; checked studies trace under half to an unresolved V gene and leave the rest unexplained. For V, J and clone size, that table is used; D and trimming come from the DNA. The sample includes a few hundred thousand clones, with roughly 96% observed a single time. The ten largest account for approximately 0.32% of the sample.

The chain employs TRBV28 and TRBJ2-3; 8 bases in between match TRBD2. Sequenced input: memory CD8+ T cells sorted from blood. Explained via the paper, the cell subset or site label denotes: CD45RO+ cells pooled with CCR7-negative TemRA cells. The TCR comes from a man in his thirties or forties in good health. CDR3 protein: CASSPSGSSTDTQYF. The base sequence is TGTGCCAGCAGTCCAAGCGGGAGTAGCACAGATACGCAGTATTTT.